The clone carrying this T cell receptor (beta chain) was counted a single time. The sample comes from a study of blood T cell repertoires in COVID-19. For the study at large: Material from acute and convalescent COVID-19 was sourced from the United States, Italy and Spain. The cDNA or gDNA used as material had been derived from T cells, B-cell-depleted T cells, or PBMCs.

As handled by the study authors: Reference gene primer amplification gave nucleated cell count estimates. Sequenced by immunoSEQ multiplex PCR; TCRdb stores in-frame clones only, minus some. The DNA gave D and trimming, while V, J and clone size come from that table. This sample yields around 320,000 clones, of which more than 70% are seen a single time; approximately 7% belongs to the top ten. The CDR3 runs 13 residues. The germline gives CDR1 SGHRS, CDR2 YFSETQ. Trimming removed 0 bases from V and 5 bases from J, with 8 bases in between. This TCR was recovered from a woman in her twenties or thirties who had recovered from COVID-19. The chain recombines TRBV5-1 with TRBJ1-1; no clear D. The specimen sequenced was peripheral blood. CDR3 DNA: TGCGCCAGCAGCTTGGTTGTCCGGACTGAAGCTTTCTTT. Residues: CASSLVVRTEAFF.